This T cell receptor beta chain was recorded in a study of T cell responses to AZD1222 COVID-19 vaccine. Whole-study findings and limits: A reported finding is that nearly half of spike-specific TCRs target unmutated variant regions. After the peak T cell response, and only then, were repertoires sampled. Donor demographics were predominantly white British with a female majority; clonal diversity may be underestimated. Spike was spanned by vaccine-associated CD4 TCRs, with dominance at 160-218 and 743-854.

CDR1 and CDR2 (germline): MNHNY, SVGAGI (reference sequence). Trimming cost V 2 bases and J 10 bases; bases outside gene matches: 4. CDR3 size: 12 residues. A note on this clone: Its target is unknown.

The repertoire was sequenced with immunoSEQ multiplex PCR; TCRdb's copy has only in-frame clones and lacks some. Of around 160,000 clones detected, approximately 78% appear once; the ten largest clones hold around 4.3%. The material was peripheral blood, obtained on day 0 of MenACWY control vaccination. The sequence was collected from an adult in good health. The chain recombines TRBV6-6 with TRBJ1-1; 7 nucleotides agree with TRBD1. The CDR3 DNA follows: TGTGCCAGCAGTTACCGACAGGGTCGAGCTTTCTTT. It codes for CASSYRQGRAFF.